A single sample gave rise to the 5 T cell receptor beta chains below, sequenced in a study of shared clonotypes between healthy human individuals. Profiling relied on immunoSEQ multiplex PCR, and the TCRdb table lists in-frame clones only, not all of them. The table has some 1 million clones, around 75% seen once; the top ten hold about 1.5%. The material sequenced was memory CD4+ T cells sorted from blood. Subset meaning: CD45RA-negative fraction. These TCRs come from a man between 18 and 35 years old in good health.

This rearrangement joins TRBV11-2 to TRBJ2-7, with D unresolved. Per germline, CDR1 SGHAT and CDR2 FQNNGV. The V and J ends lost 5 bases and 3 bases respectively, with 17 bases between them. This CDR3 is built from 15 residues. The CDR3 sequence is CASSGVGWDLYEQYF. The CDR3 nucleotides read TGTGCCAGCAGCGGGGTGGGATGGGATCTCTACGAGCAGTACTTC.

The genes are TRBV11-2 and TRBJ1-1; D call uncertain. Germline-derived CDR1 and CDR2 are SGHAT and FQNNGV. The CDR3 is made up of 16 amino acids. The germline V and J ends were trimmed by 2 bases and 1 base, with 14 bases remaining between them. The CDR3 DNA reads TGTGCCAGCAGCTTACCGGCCAGTCTCTGGAACACTGAAGCTTTCTTT. Its translation: CASSLPASLWNTEAFF.

A note on this clone: Other DNA sequences in the sample encode the same CDR3. The chain couples TRBV27 to TRBJ1-2, with 8 bases lining up with TRBD1. After removal of 3 bases from V and 8 bases from J, the junction contained 5 bases not matched to a gene. Germline CDR1 is MNHEY and CDR2 is SMNVEV (reference sequence). The CDR3 loop spans 13 amino acids. In nucleotides, the CDR3 is TGTGCCAGCAGTTTCGACAGGGGAGGAGGCTACACCTTC. Encoded protein: CASSFDRGGGYTF.

The V gene is TRBV11-3, the J gene TRBJ1-1; no clear D gene. CDR1 and CDR2 (germline): SGHNT, YENEEA. Trimming took 0 bases from V and 5 from J, leaving 7 bases between them. The CDR3 totals 13 residues. Here the CDR3 reads CASSLDRKTEAFF. The CDR3 DNA follows: TGTGCCAGCAGCTTAGATCGTAAAACTGAAGCTTTCTTT.

The gene calls are TRBV11-2 and TRBJ1-1, with 9 bases matching TRBD1. The V and J ends lost 0 bases and 3 bases, in that order; junction bases with no gene match: 8. The germline gives CDR1 SGHAT, CDR2 FQNNGV. CDR3 length: 17 amino acids. The CDR3 DNA sequence: TGTGCCAGCAGCTTAGATCGAAGGACAGGGGTAGACACTGAAGCTTTCTTT. Its protein is CASSLDRRTGVDTEAFF.